At least ten counts were recorded for the clone carrying this TCR beta chain. One end of the junction fails to match germline, which may point to a read error. This CDR3 region has 12 residues. Germline values: CDR1 SEHNR, CDR2 FQNEAQ (reference sequence). TCRdb reprocessed the 5' RACE reads with MiXCR, giving one entry per CDR3 protein. The repertoire holds 150,000 to 200,000 distinct CDR3 sequences, around 19% seen once, with about 8% in the top ten. This record comes from a study of CD8 T cells in ankylosing spondylitis. The receptor was derived from a male donor with ankylosing spondylitis or in good health (not recorded which). Sample: blood, either unsorted or a sorted T cell fraction (not recorded which). The V gene is TRBV7-9, the J gene TRBJ2-3, with TRBD2 identical over 7 bases. CDR3 bases: TGCGCCAGCAGCTTACTAGCGGATACGCAGTATTTT. Protein product: CASSLLADTQYF.